The clone carrying this T cell receptor (beta chain) was seen a handful of times. The sample is drawn from a study of OX40 agonist ivuxolimab in advanced cancers. Clones were sequenced by immunoSEQ multiplex PCR, and TCRdb holds only the in-frame ones, with some missing. The profile shows 50,000 to 70,000 clones, roughly 84% of them singletons. Germline V gives CDR1 SGHTA, CDR2 FQGNSA. V was cut by 5 bases and J by 0 bases, with 11 bases left in between. This CDR3 spans 15 amino acids. V is TRBV7-2 and J is TRBJ1-3; D is possibly TRBD1 (5 bases). Sample: CD4+ or CD8+ T cells sorted from blood, taken in a trial of the OX40 agonist ivuxolimab. The receptor's source is an adult with an advanced solid tumor such as melanoma, head and neck, liver or kidney cancer. The CDR3, as DNA: TGTGCCAGCAGCCGTCGGGGGGACTCTGGAAACACCATATATTTT. This gives the protein CASSRRGDSGNTIYF.